This T cell receptor beta chain was recorded in a study of human T cells and chemical hapten exposure. Regarding the study as a whole: The study found that PT1 expanded TCR counts correlated positively with patch test score.

Time point specified: pre-sensitization, week 0. Treatment meaning: therapeutic diphenylcyclopropenone sensitization with weekly scalp DPC. TCRdb re-called the RACE reads with MiXCR, one entry per CDR3 protein. The sample carries more than 250,000 distinct CDR3 sequences, approximately 8.6% recorded once. With V trimmed by 4 bases and J by 2 bases, 12 bases remained unmatched. The CDR3 loop spans 18 amino acids. The germline V gene encodes CDR1 LGHNA and CDR2 YNFKEQ. The table lists this clonotype with a few counts. Antigen: not known. The sequence derives from a middle-aged woman with alopecia areata. Some clones in this sample may be carry-over from other donors' samples. The sample in question was whole blood, obtained in connection with sensitization to the hapten diphenylcyclopropenone (DPC). J is TRBJ2-3 and V is TRBV4-2; 10 nucleotides align to TRBD2. CDR3 DNA: TGTGCCAGCAGCCCTCGTACCCAGCTAGCGGGAGCCACAGATACGCAGTATTTT. This codes for CASSPRTQLAGATDTQYF.